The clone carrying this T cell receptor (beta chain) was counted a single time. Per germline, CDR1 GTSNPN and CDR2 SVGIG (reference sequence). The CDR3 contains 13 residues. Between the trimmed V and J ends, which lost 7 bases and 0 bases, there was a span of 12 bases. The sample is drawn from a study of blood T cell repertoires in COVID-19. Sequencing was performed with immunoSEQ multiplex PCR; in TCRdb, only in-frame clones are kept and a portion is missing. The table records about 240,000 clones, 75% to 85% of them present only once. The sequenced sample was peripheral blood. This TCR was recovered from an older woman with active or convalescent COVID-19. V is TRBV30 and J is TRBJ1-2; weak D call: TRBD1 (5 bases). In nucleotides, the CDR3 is TGTGCCTTCAACCGCAGGGCTAACTATGGCTACACCTTC. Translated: CAFNRRANYGYTF. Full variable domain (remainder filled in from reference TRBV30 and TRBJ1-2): SQTIHQWPATLVQPVGSPLSLECTVEGTSNPNLYWYRQAAGRGLQLLFYSVGIGQISSEVPQNLSASRPQDRQFILSSKKLLLSDSGFYLCAFNRRANYGYTFGSGTRLTVV.